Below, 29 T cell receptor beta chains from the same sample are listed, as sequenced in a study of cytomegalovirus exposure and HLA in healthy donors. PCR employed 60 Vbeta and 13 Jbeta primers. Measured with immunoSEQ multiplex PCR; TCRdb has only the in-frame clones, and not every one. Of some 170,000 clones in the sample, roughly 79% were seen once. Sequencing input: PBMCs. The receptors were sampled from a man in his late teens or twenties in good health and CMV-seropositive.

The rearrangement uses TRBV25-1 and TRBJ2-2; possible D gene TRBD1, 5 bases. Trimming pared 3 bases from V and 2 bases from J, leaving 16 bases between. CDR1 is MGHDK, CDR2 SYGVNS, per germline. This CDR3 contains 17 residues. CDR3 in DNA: TGTGCCAGCAGTGACGTCGTAGGGGCGGTAAACACCGGGGAGCTGTTTTTT. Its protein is CASSDVVGAVNTGELFF.

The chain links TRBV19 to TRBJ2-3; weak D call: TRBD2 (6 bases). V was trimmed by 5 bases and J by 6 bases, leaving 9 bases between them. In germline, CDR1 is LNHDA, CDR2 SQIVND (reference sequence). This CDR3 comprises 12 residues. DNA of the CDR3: TGTGCCAGTAGTTGGGGGGTGGATACGCAGTATTTT. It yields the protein CASSWGVDTQYF.

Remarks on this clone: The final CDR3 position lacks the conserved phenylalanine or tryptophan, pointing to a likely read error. CDR3 protein: CASSYSGTGASPLHL. The CDR3 bases are TGTGCCAGCAGTTACTCGGGGACAGGGGCCTCACCCCTCCACCTT. This rearrangement joins TRBV6-6 to TRBJ1-6, with 10 bases identical to TRBD1. The V and J ends lost 0 bases and 10 bases, in that order; junction bases with no gene match: 3. CDR3 length: 15 residues. CDR1 and CDR2 from the germline V gene are MNHNY and SVGAGI (reference sequence).

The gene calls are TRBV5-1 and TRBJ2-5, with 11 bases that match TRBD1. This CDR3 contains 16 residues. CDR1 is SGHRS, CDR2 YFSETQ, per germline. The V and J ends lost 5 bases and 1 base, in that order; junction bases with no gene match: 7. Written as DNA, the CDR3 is TGCGCCAGCAGTATTACCGGGACAGGGGGCCAAGAGACCCAGTACTTC. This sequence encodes CASSITGTGGQETQYF.

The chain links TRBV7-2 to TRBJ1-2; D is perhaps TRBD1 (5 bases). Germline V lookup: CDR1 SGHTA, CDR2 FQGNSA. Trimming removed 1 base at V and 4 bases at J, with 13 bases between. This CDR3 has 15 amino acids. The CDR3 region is CASSLGAGSIYGYTF. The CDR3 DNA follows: TGTGCCAGCAGCTTAGGGGCAGGGTCAATCTATGGCTACACCTTC.

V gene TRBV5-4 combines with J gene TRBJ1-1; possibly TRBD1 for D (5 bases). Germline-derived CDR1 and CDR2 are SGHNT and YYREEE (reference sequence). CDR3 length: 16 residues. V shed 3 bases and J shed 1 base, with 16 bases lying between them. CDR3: CASSSAIQVTNTEAFF. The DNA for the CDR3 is TGTGCCAGCAGCTCGGCAATACAGGTCACGAACACTGAAGCTTTCTTT.

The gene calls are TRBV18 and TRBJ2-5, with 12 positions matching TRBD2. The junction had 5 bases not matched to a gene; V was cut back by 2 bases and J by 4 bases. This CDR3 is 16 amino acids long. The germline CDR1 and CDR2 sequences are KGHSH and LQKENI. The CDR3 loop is CASSPEWTSGTETQYF. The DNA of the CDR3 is TGTGCCAGCTCACCAGAATGGACTAGCGGGACAGAGACCCAGTACTTC.

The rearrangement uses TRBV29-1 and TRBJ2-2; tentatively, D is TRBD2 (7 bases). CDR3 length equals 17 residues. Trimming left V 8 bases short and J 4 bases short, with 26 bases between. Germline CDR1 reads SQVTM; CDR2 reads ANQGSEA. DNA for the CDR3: TGCAGCTTATCCCGGACTAGTGGGGGCATCAGCACCGGGGAGCTGTTTTTT. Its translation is CSLSRTSGGISTGELFF.

The CDR3 region is CSVEGEEGETGELFF. The CDR3 coding sequence is TGCAGCGTTGAAGGCGAGGAGGGTGAGACCGGGGAGCTGTTTTTT. The V gene is TRBV29-1, the J gene TRBJ2-2, with D perhaps TRBD2 (6 bases). V was trimmed by 1 base and J by 5 bases, leaving 14 bases between them. CDR1 SQVTM and CDR2 ANQGSEA come from the germline V gene. The CDR3 runs to 15 residues.

CDR3 region: CASSQTTGSTDTQYF. DNA for the CDR3: TGCGCCAGCAGCCAAACGACAGGGAGCACAGATACGCAGTATTTT. This chain uses TRBV5-1 with TRBJ2-3; 7 nucleotides agree with TRBD1. The junction had 5 bases not matched to a gene; V was cut back by 4 bases and J by 0 bases. Germline CDR1 reads SGHRS; CDR2 reads YFSETQ. The CDR3 is 15 residues long.

CDR3 sequence: CASSLMAGGSGDTQYF. CDR3 DNA: TGTGCCAGCAGCTTAATGGCGGGCGGGAGCGGGGATACGCAGTATTTT. V is TRBV7-2 and J is TRBJ2-3; 7 positions match TRBD2. V gave up 2 bases and J gave up 6 bases; unmatched junction bases: 11. The V gene's germline CDR1 is SGHTA and CDR2 FQGNSA. The length of the CDR3 is 16 residues.

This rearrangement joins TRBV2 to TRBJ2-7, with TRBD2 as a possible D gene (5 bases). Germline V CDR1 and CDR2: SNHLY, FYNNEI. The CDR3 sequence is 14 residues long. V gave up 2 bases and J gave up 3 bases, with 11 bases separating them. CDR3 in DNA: TGTGCCAGCAGTGAACTGACTATGCTCTACGAGCAGTACTTC. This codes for CASSELTMLYEQYF. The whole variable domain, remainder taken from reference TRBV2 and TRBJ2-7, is EPEVTQTPSHQVTQMGQEVILRCVPISNHLYFYWYRQILGQKVEFLVSFYNNEISEKSEIFDDQFSVERPDGSNFTLKIRSTKLEDSAMYFCASSELTMLYEQYFGPGTRLTVT.

CDR3 DNA: TGTGCCAGCAGCGTAGGCAACAGGGAGTACGAGCAGTACTTC. This codes for CASSVGNREYEQYF. This chain uses TRBV9 with TRBJ2-7; perhaps TRBD1 as D (6 bases). The germline V gene encodes CDR1 SGDLS and CDR2 YYNGEE. This CDR3 has 14 amino acids. Deletions cut 0 bases from V and 4 bases from J, with 11 bases between.

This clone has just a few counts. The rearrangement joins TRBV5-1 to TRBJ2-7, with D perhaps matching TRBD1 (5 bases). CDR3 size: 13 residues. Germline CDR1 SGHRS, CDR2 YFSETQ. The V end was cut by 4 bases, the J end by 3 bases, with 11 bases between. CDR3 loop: CASSEQGYYEQYF. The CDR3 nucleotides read TGCGCCAGCAGCGAGCAGGGTTACTACGAGCAGTACTTC.

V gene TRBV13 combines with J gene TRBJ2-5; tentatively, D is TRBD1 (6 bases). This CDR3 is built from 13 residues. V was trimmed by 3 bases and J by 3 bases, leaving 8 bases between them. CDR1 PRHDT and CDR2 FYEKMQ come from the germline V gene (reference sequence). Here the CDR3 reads CASSLRTEETQYF. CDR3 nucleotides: TGTGCCAGCAGCTTGAGGACAGAAGAGACCCAGTACTTC.

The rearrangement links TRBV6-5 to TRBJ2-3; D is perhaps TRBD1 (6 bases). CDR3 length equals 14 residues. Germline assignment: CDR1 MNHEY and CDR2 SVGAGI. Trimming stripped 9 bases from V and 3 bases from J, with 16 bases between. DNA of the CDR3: TGTGCCAGTTATTCAGGCAGGGGAACAGATACGCAGTATTTT. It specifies CASYSGRGTDTQYF.

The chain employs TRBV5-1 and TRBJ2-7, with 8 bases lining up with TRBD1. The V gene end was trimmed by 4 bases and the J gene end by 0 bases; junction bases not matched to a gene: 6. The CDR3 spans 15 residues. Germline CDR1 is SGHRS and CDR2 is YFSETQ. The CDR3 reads CASSPRQGTSYEQYF. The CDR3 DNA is TGCGCCAGCAGCCCTAGACAGGGGACCTCCTACGAGCAGTACTTC.

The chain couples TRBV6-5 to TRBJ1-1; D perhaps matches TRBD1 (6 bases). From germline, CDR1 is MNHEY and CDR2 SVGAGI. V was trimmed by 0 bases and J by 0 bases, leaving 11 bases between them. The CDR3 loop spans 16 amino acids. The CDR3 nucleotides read TGTGCCAGCAGTTACTCGAGGGGGTGGTTGAACACTGAAGCTTTCTTT. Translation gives CASSYSRGWLNTEAFF.

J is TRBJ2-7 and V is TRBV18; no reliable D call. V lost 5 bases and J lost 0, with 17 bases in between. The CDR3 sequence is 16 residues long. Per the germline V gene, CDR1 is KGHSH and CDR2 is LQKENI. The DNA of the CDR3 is TGTGCCAGCTCATCTCGGCCGACATTAAGCTCCTACGAGCAGTACTTC. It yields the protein CASSSRPTLSSYEQYF.

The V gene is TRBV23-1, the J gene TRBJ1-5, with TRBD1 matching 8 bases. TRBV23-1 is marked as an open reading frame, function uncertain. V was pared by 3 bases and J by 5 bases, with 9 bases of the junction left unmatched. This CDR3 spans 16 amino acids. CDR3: CASSQGRDRRHQPQHF. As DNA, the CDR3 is TGCGCCAGCAGTCAGGGTAGGGACAGGCGTCATCAGCCCCAGCATTTT.

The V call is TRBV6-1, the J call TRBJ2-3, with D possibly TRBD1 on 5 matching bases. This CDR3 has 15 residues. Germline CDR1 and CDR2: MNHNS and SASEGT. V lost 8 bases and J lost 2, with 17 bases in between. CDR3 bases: TGTGCCAGCGGCGAATCGGACACCCACACAGATACGCAGTATTTT. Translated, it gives CASGESDTHTDTQYF.

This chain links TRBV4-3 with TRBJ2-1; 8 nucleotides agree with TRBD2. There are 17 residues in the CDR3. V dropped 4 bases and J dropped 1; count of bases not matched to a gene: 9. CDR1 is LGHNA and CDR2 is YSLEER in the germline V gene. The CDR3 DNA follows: TGCGCCAGCAGCCTCGACCGGGCGGGAGGATCCTACAATGAGCAGTTCTTC. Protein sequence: CASSLDRAGGSYNEQFF.

CDR3 sequence reads: CASSRGLSSYNEQFF. CDR3 DNA sequence: TGTGCCAGCAGCCGAGGACTCAGCTCCTACAATGAGCAGTTCTTC. V and J are TRBV4-2 and TRBJ2-1; maybe TRBD2 (5 bases). The CDR3 extends over 15 amino acids. The germline CDR1 and CDR2 sequences are LGHNA and YNFKEQ. V shed 4 bases and J shed 0 bases, with 10 bases lying between them.

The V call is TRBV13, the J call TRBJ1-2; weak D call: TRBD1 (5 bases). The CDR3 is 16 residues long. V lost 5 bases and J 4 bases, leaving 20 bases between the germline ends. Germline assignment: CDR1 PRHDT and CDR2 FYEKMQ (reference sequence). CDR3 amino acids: CASSGLRDPAGYGYTF. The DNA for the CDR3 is TGTGCCAGCAGCGGCCTCCGGGACCCAGCGGGCTATGGCTACACCTTC.

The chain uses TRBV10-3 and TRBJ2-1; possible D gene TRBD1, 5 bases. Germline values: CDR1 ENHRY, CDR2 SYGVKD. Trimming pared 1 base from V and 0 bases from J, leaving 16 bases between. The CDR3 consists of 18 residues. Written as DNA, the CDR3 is TGTGCCATCAGTGAGTACCAGACAGAACCAAACTCCTACAATGAGCAGTTCTTC. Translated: CAISEYQTEPNSYNEQFF.

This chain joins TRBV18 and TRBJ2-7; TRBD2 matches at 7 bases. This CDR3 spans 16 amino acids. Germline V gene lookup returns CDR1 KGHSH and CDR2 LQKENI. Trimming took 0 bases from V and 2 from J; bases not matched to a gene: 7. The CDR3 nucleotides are TGTGCCAGCTCACCACCTGGCGGGGGTAAGACCTACGAGCAGTACTTC. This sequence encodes CASSPPGGGKTYEQYF. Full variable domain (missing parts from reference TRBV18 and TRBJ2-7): NAGVMQNPRHLVRRRGQEARLRCSPMKGHSHVYWYRQLPEEGLKFMVYLQKENIIDESGMPKERFSAEFPKEGPSILRIQQVVRGDSAAYFCASSPPGGGKTYEQYFGPGTRLTVT.

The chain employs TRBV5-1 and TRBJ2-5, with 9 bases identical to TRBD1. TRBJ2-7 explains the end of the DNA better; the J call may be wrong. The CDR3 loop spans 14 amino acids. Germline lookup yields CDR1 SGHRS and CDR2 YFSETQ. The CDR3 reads CASSSGTGPYEQYF. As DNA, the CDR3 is TGCGCCAGCAGCTCCGGGACAGGGCCCTACGAGCAGTACTTC.

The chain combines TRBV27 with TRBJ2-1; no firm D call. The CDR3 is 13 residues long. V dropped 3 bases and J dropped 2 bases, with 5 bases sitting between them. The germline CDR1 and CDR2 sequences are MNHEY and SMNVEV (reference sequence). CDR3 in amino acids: CASSFSPYNEQFF. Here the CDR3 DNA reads TGTGCCAGCAGTTTTAGCCCCTACAATGAGCAGTTCTTC.

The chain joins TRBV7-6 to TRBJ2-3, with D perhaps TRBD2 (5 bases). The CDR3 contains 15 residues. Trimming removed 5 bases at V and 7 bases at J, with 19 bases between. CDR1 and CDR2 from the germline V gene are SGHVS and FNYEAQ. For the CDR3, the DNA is TGTGCCAGCAGCCCTCCCGATCGGGGAGTAAATACGCAGTATTTT. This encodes CASSPPDRGVNTQYF.